This T cell receptor (beta chain) was recorded in a study of metastatic and nonmetastatic thyroid tumors (dated by TCRdb to about 2020). Regarding the research as a whole: Repertoires were compared across peripheral blood and tumor or nodule tissue samples from malignant and benign thyroid patients.

No treatment had been received by any patient before thyroid surgery. Patient clinical samples collected from the early 2010s to the late 2010s were retrospectively analysed using T-cell receptor beta sequencing. V loses 0 bases at its end and J loses 3 bases; junction bases beyond the gene matches: 7. From its cysteine to its phenylalanine, the CDR3 spans 17 amino acids. Of the read, only the CDR3 DNA is kept; its 51 bases are in frame from base 1. The germline V gene sets CDR1 to MNHNS and CDR2 to SASEGT. This clone occurred many times. The antigen it binds to is not known. Per-base quality was not reported, and no clone a single base away is much larger than it. Results the study describes overall, beyond this receptor: In both blood and tumor samples, malignant tumors were reported to have significantly higher TCR beta diversity than benign nodules.

Libraries came from PCR. TCRdb lists the instrument as Illumina HiSeq 4000. High-throughput sequencing was used to profile the TCR beta-chain CDR3 region of every patient. The paper's processing steps were these. The researchers built a classifier to tell apart papillary thyroid cancer patients with distant metastasis, based on CDR3 differences among clinicopathological groups. The Shannon index was used to assess repertoire diversity, and the Morisita-Horn index was used to assess tumor-blood repertoire similarity. Starting from the raw public reads, TCRdb applied fastp trimming at Q25, assembled clones with MiXCR and retained in-frame beta chains. TCRdb, not the original authors, processed these V and J calls. The sample profile shows about 92,000 clones; under 15% of them were found once. The top ten clones comprise roughly 3.6% of the sample.

The specimen was blood. The chain uses TRBV6-1 and TRBJ2-5; TRBD2 agrees with 10 junctional bases. This clonotype was sampled from a female donor with papillary thyroid cancer or a benign thyroid nodule (not recorded which). Some clones in this sample may be carry-over from other donors' samples. The CDR3 protein sequence reads: CASSEAERGGFEETQYF. The nucleotide sequence is given as TGTGCCAGCAGTGAAGCGGAGCGGGGGGGCTTTGAAGAGACCCAGTACTTC.